This is a list of T cell receptor beta chains from one sample in a study of PD-L1 blockade in urothelial cancer. Profiling relied on immunoSEQ multiplex PCR, and the TCRdb table lists in-frame clones only, not all of them. There are approximately 38,000 clones in the sample; around nine tenths occur only once, and 1.5% to 2% lies in the top ten. Here the sequenced sample was PBMCs, taken around atezolizumab (anti-PD-L1) treatment. Source of these receptors: a man aged 60 to 75 with urothelial cancer. Each CDR3 is given with its conserved first and last residue.

v_call,cdr3_aa
TRBV7-2,CASSLRGGYEQYF
TRBV7-3,CASSRPGAGYNEQFF
TRBV6-5,CASRNRDRGYGYTF
TRBV4-2,CASSQDGAGGTEAFF
TRBV2,CASIVGTGAWEQFF
TRBV5-4,CASSQNTEAFF
TRBV27,CASSLGTGGREKLFF
TRBV6-5,CASSSQGPHKGYTF
TRBV4-2,CASSLGTVMNTEAFF
TRBV5-5,CASSLGFAGGYYEQYF
TRBV27,CASSFGAGTYNEQFF
TRBV2,CASSKDSSGIEQFF
TRBV7-2,CASSLGTQTSNQPQHF